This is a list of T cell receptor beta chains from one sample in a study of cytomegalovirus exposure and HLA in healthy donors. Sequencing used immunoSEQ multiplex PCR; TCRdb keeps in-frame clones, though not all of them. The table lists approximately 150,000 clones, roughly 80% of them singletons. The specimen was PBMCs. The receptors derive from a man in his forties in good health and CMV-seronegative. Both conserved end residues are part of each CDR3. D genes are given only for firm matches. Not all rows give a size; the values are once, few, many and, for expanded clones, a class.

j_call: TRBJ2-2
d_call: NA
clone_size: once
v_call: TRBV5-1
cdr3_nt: TGCGCCAGCAGCTTGAGGGAGAGACTAGCGAACACCGGGGAGCTGTTTTTT
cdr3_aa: CASSLRERLANTGELFF

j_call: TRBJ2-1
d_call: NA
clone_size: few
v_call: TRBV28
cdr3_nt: TGTGCCAGCAGCCCGACAGGGACTAGCTCCTACAATGAGCAGTTCTTC
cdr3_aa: CASSPTGTSSYNEQFF

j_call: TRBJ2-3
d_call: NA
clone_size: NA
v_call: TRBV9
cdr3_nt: TGTGCCAGCAGCGTAGTAGCGGGCACAGATACGCAGTATTTT
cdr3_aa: CASSVVAGTDTQYF

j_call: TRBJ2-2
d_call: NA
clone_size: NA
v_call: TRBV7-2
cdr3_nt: TGTGCCAGCAGCTTATCCCAGGTCGCCCTTACCGGGGAGCTGTTTTTT
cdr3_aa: CASSLSQVALTGELFF

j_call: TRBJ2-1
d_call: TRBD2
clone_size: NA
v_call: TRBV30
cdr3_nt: TGTGCCTGGAGTACCTATAGCGGGGGTCCGGGTAGTGAGCAGTTCTTC
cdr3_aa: CAWSTYSGGPGSEQFF

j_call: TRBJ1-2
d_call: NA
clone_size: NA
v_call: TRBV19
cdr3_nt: TGTGCCAGTAGCCCCACATTAAACTATGGCTACACCTTC
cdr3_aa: CASSPTLNYGYTF

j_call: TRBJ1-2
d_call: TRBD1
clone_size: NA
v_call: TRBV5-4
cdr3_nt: TGTGCCAGCAGTCCGACAGGGAAAGGCTACACCTTC
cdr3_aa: CASSPTGKGYTF

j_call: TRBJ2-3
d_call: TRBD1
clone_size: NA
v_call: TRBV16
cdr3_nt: TGTGCCAGCAGCCAATCCAGGACAGGGTTAACAGATACGCAGTATTTT
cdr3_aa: CASSQSRTGLTDTQYF

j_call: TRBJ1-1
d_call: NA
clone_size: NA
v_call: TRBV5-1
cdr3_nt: TGCGCCAGCAGCTTGACCCCTCCCGGGACTATGAACACTGAAGCTTTCTTT
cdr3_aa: CASSLTPPGTMNTEAFF

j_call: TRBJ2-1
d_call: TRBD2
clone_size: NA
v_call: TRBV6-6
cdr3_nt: TGTGCCAGCAGTTCGTTTACAGCGGGGGCGTTCAATGAGCAGTTCTTC
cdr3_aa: CASSSFTAGAFNEQFF

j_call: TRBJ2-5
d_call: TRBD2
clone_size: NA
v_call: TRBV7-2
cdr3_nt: TGTGCCAGCAGCCCCATAGCGGGGGCCGGAGAGACCCAGTACTTC
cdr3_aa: CASSPIAGAGETQYF

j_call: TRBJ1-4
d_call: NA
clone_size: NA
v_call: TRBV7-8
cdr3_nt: TGTGCCAGCAGCTTAGCGCTCACGACAAATGAAAAACTGTTTTTT
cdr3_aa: CASSLALTTNEKLFF

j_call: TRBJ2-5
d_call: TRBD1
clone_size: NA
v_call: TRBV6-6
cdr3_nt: TGTGCCAGCAGTTACTCCGGGACAGGGATGGCCCAGTACTTC
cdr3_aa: CASSYSGTGMAQYF